A selection of T cell receptor beta chains follows, all from one sample in a study of T cells in Graves' hyperthyroidism and ophthalmopathy. MiXCR was run by TCRdb on the multiplex PCR reads, yielding one entry per CDR3 protein. The profile shows about 370,000 distinct CDR3 sequences, 13% to 15% of them singletons. Sequencing input: blood. These receptors were collected from a woman in her sixties or seventies with Graves' ophthalmopathy. The CDR3 runs from the conserved cysteine through the conserved F or W. D genes are given only for firm matches. The size of a clone is reported for some rows only, either as once, few or many, or as a class for expanded clones.

. | many | TRBJ1-1 | TRBV5-1 | TGCGCCAGCAACTTCGGACAGCAGAACACTGAAGCTTTCTTT | CASNFGQQNTEAFF
. | . | TRBJ2-7 | TRBV18 | TGTGCCAGCTCACCACCGTCCTCCCGCGAGCAGTACTTC | CASSPPSSREQYF
TRBD2 | . | TRBJ2-1 | TRBV28 | TGTGCCAGCAAGAGTCCGGGACTAGCGGAAAGCCTGAACTACAATGAGCAGTTCTTC | CASKSPGLAESLNYNEQFF
TRBD2 | . | TRBJ2-1 | TRBV28 | TGTGCCAGCAGTGAACTAGCGGGGCACAATGAGCAGTTCTTC | CASSELAGHNEQFF
TRBD2 | few | TRBJ2-1 | TRBV5-4 | TGTGCCAGCAGCTCGTCAACTAGCGGGAGGGCCGAAAATGAGCAGTTCTTC | CASSSSTSGRAENEQFF
. | once | TRBJ1-4 | TRBV19 | TGTGCCAGCGGACGGATAAATGAAAAACTGTTTTTT | CASGRINEKLFF
. | many | TRBJ2-7 | TRBV6-1 | TGTGCCAGCAGTGAATTCCAGCAGTACTTC | CASSEFQQYF
. | few | TRBJ2-2 | TRBV10-2 | TGCGCCAGCAGTGAGTGGCCGTGGGAGAACACCGGGGAGCTGTTTTTT | CASSEWPWENTGELFF
TRBD2 | many | TRBJ2-3 | TRBV20-1 | TGCAGTGCTAGTAGACCGGGACTAGCGGGAGGAGGCGTCGGCACAGATACGCAGTATTTT | CSASRPGLAGGGVGTDTQYF
TRBD2 | many | TRBJ2-5 | TRBV6-1 | TGTGCCAGCAGTTTGTTCGGGCTAGCGGGAGACCGAGAGACCCAGTACTTC | CASSLFGLAGDRETQYF